This T cell receptor (beta chain) was recovered during a study of shared clonotypes between healthy human individuals. Turning to this clone: The antigen remains undetermined.

Nashville, Tennessee was home to all donors, each a Caucasian adult. Negatively enriched CD4+ T cells were divided by CD45RA into naive and memory. Data came from immunoSEQ multiplex PCR; TCRdb stores just in-frame clones and leaves some out. The repertoire includes millions of clones, roughly 92% of them detected once, and over 0.12% sits in the top ten. Regarding the study as a whole: Clonotype sharing across donors was expected to vary with sequencing depth. The study found roughly 5% of naive CD4 clonotypes shared across a few donors.

The CDR3 length is 15 residues. Germline CDR1 reads MNHEY; CDR2 reads SVGAGI. Trimming removed 2 bases from V and 1 base from J, with 11 bases in between. The specimen sequenced was naive CD4+ T cells sorted from blood. Described subset: CD45RA+ positively selected. The clonotype originates from a man aged 18 to 35 in good health. The V and J genes are TRBV6-5 and TRBJ2-5; D gene ambiguous. CDR3 protein: CASSYPPTIQETQYF. Here the CDR3 DNA reads TGTGCCAGCAGTTACCCGCCCACAATCCAAGAGACCCAGTACTTC.